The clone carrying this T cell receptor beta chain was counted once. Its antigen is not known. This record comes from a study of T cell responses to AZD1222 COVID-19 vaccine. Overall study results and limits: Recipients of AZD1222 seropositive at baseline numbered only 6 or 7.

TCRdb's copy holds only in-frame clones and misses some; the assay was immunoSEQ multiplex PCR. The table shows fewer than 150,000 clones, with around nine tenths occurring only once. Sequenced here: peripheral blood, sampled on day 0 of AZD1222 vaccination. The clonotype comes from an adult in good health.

The CDR3 nucleotides read TGTGCCAGTAGTATACCCGGGACAGGGAACAATCAGCCCCAGCATTTT. This sequence encodes CASSIPGTGNNQPQHF. The rearrangement uses TRBV19 and TRBJ1-5; 9 bases agree with TRBD1. Germline V gene data show CDR1 as LNHDA and CDR2 as SQIVND (reference sequence). This CDR3 comprises 16 residues. V shed 2 bases and J 3 bases; nucleotides not matched to a gene: 5.